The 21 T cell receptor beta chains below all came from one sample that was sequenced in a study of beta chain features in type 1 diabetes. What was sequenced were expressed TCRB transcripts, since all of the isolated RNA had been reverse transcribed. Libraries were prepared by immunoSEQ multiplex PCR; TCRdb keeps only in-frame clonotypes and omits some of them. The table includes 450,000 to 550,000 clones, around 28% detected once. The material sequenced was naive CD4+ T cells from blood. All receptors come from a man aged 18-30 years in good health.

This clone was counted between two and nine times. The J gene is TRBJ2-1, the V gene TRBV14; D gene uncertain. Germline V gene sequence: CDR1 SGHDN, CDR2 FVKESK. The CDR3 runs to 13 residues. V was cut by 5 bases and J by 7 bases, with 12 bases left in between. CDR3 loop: CASSRAPGNEQFF. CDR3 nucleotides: TGTGCCAGCAGCAGGGCCCCCGGAAATGAGCAGTTCTTC.

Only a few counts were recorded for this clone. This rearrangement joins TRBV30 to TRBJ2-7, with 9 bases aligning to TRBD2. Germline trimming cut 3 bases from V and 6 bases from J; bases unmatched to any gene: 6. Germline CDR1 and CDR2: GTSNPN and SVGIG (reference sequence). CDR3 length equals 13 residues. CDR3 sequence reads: CAWRTSGQGEQYF. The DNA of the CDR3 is TGTGCCTGGAGAACTAGCGGGCAAGGCGAGCAGTACTTC.

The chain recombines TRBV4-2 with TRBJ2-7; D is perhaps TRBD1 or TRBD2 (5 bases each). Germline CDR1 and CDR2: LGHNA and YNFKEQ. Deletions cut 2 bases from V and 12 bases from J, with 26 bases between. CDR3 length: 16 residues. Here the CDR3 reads CASSQSSVRGEAERYF. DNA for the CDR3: TGTGCCAGCAGCCAATCATCTGTTAGGGGAGAAGCAGAGAGGTACTTC.

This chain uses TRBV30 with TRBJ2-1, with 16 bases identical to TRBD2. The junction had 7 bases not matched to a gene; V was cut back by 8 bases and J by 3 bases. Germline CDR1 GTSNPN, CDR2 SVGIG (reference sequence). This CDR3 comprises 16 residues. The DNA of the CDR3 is TGTGCCCGGGGACTAGCGGGAGGGATATTCTACAATGAGCAGTTCTTC. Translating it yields CARGLAGGIFYNEQFF. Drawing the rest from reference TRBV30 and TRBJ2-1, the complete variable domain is SQTIHQWPATLVQPVGSPLSLECTVEGTSNPNLYWYRQAAGRGLQLLFYSVGIGQISSEVPQNLSASRPQDRQFILSSKKLLLSDSGFYLCARGLAGGIFYNEQFFGPGTRLTVL.

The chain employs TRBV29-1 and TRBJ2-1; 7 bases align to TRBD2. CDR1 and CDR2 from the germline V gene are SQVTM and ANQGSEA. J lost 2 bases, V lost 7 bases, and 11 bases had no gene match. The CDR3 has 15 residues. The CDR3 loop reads CSGTPLAATYNEQFF. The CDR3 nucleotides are TGCAGCGGTACCCCCCTAGCGGCTACCTACAATGAGCAGTTCTTC.

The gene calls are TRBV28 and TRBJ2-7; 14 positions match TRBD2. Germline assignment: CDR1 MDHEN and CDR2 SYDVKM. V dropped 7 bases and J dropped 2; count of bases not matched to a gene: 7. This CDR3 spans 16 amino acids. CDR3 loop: CASTPTGLAGAYEQYF. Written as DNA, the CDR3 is TGTGCCAGCACCCCCACGGGACTAGCGGGGGCCTACGAGCAGTACTTC.

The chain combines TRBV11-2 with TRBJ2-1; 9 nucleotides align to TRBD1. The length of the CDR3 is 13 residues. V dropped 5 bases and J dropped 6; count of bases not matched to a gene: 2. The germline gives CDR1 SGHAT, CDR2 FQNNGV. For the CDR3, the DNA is TGTGCCAGCAGCCGGGACAGGGTCAATGAGCAGTTCTTC. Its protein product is CASSRDRVNEQFF.

Here the CDR3 reads CASSQAADSLGYTF. CDR3 DNA sequence: TGTGCCAGCAGCCAAGCAGCTGACAGCCTGGGCTACACCTTC. This chain joins TRBV4-2 and TRBJ1-2; possibly TRBD1 for D (5 bases). V shed 1 base and J shed 8 bases, with 14 bases lying between them. CDR1 and CDR2 (germline): LGHNA, YNFKEQ. The CDR3 is 14 amino acids.

This CDR3 reads CASSLWGSTDTQYF. Here the CDR3 DNA reads TGCGCCAGCAGCTTGTGGGGCAGCACAGATACGCAGTATTTT. The V and J genes are TRBV5-1 and TRBJ2-3, with D possibly TRBD1 on 5 matching bases. The CDR3 runs 14 residues. Trimming shortened V by 1 base and J by 0 bases, and 6 bases separated the two germline ends. The germline V gene has CDR1 SGHRS and CDR2 YFSETQ. The full variable domain, completed using reference TRBV5-1 and TRBJ2-3, is KAGVTQTPRYLIKTRGQQVTLSCSPISGHRSVSWYQQTPGQGLQFLFEYFSETQRNKGNFPGRFSGRQFSNSRSEMNVSTLELGDSALYLCASSLWGSTDTQYFGPGTRLTVL.

The CDR3 here is CATQGSPDTQYF. CDR3 in DNA: TGCGCCACACAGGGGAGTCCAGATACGCAGTATTTT. The chain carries TRBV10-1 and TRBJ2-3; 7 nucleotides match TRBD1. With 10 bases clipped from V and 4 bases from J, the junction kept 5 bases outside the gene matches. The CDR3 contains 12 residues. The germline CDR1 and CDR2 sequences are WNHNN and SYGVQD (reference sequence).

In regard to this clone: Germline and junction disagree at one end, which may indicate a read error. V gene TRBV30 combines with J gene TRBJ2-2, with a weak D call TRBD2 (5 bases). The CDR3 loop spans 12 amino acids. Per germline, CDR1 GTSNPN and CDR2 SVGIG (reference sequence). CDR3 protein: CAWSENTGELSF. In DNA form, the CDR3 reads TGTGCCTGGAGTGAGAACACCGGGGAGCTGTCTTTT.

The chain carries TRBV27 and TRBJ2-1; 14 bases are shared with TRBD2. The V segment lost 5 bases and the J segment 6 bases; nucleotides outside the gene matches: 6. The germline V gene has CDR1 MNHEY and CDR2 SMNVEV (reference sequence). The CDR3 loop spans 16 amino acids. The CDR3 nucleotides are TGTGCCAGCAGTCAACCGGGACTAGCGGGAGTCAATGAGCAGTTCTTC. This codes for CASSQPGLAGVNEQFF.

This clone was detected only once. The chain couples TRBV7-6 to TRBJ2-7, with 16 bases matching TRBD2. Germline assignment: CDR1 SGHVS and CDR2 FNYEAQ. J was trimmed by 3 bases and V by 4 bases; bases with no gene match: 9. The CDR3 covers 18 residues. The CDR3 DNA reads TGTGCCAGCAGCTCGGGACTAGCGGGAGGGCCCTCTAGCTACGAGCAGTACTTC. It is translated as CASSSGLAGGPSSYEQYF.

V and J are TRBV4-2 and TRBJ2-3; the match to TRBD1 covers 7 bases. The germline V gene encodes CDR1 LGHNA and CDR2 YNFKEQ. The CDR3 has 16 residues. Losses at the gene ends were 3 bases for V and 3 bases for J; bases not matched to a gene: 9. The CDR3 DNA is TGTGCCAGCAGCCAGGATCCACAGGGGCGGACAGATACGCAGTATTTT. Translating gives CASSQDPQGRTDTQYF.

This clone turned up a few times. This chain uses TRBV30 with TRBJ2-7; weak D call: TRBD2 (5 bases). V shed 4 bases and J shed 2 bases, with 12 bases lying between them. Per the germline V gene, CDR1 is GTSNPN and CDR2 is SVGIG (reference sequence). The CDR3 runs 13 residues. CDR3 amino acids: CAWTGGFPYEQYF. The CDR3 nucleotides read TGTGCCTGGACAGGAGGCTTCCCCTACGAGCAGTACTTC. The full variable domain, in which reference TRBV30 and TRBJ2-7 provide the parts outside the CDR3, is SQTIHQWPATLVQPVGSPLSLECTVEGTSNPNLYWYRQAAGRGLQLLFYSVGIGQISSEVPQNLSASRPQDRQFILSSKKLLLSDSGFYLCAWTGGFPYEQYFGPGTRLTVT.

This chain's CDR3 is CASSLVSGRVNEQFF. The CDR3 DNA sequence: TGTGCCAGCAGCTTAGTCTCCGGAAGGGTGAATGAGCAGTTCTTC. The rearrangement uses TRBV11-2 and TRBJ2-1; D unresolved. The germline V gene encodes CDR1 SGHAT and CDR2 FQNNGV. Deletions cut 1 base from V and 7 bases from J, with 14 bases between. The CDR3 extends over 15 amino acids.

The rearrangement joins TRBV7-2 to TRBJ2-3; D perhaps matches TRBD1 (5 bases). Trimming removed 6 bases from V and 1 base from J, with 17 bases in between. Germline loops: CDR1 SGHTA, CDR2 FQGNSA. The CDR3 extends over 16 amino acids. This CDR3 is CASSLRTTAGTDTQYF. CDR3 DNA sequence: TGTGCCAGCAGTTTGAGGACAACCGCTGGCACAGATACGCAGTATTTT.

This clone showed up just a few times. The CDR3 here is CASSLDLAGGRETQYF. The CDR3 DNA sequence: TGTGCCAGCAGCTTAGACCTAGCGGGAGGGCGGGAGACCCAGTACTTC. This chain links TRBV7-2 with TRBJ2-5, with 12 positions matching TRBD2. This CDR3 has 16 amino acids. From germline, CDR1 is SGHTA and CDR2 FQGNSA. The ends lost 1 base at V and 5 bases at J; junction bases unmatched: 5.

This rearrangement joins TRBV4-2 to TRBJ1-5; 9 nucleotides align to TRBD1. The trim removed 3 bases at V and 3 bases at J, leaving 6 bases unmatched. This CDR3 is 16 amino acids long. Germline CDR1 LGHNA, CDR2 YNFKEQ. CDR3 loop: CASSQMGTGINQPQHF. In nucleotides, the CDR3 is TGTGCCAGCAGCCAGATGGGGACAGGGATCAATCAGCCCCAGCATTTT.

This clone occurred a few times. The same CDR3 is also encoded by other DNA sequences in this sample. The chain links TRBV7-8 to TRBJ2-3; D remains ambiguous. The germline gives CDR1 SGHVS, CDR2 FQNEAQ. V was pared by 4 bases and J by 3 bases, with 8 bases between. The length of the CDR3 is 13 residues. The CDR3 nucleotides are TGTGCCAGCAGCTCGCCAAGGACAGATACGCAGTATTTT. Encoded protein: CASSSPRTDTQYF.

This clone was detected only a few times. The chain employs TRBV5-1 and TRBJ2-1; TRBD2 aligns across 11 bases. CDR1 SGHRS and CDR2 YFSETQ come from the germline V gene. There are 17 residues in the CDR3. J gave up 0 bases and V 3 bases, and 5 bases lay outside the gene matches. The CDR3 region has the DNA TGCGCCAGCAGCTCAGGGACTAGCGGATTCTCCTACAATGAGCAGTTCTTC. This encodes CASSSGTSGFSYNEQFF. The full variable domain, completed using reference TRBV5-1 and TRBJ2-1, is KAGVTQTPRYLIKTRGQQVTLSCSPISGHRSVSWYQQTPGQGLQFLFEYFSETQRNKGNFPGRFSGRQFSNSRSEMNVSTLELGDSALYLCASSSGTSGFSYNEQFFGPGTRLTVL.